The 19 T cell receptor beta chains below come from one sample, sequenced in a study of T cells in Graves' hyperthyroidism and ophthalmopathy. The TCR beta CDR3 regions underwent amplification using RNA transcripts as the source. The HTBI set primed first-round TCR CDR3 RT-PCR. TCRdb reprocessed the multiplex PCR reads with MiXCR, giving one entry per CDR3 protein. Of around 290,000 distinct CDR3 sequences listed, about a sixth were seen once; the top ten hold roughly 53%. The sequencing input was blood. The source is a woman aged 60 to 75 with Graves' ophthalmopathy.

This clonotype has ten or more counts. This chain joins TRBV6-6 and TRBJ1-1; D remains unclear. Germline V lookup: CDR1 MNHNY, CDR2 SVGAGI (reference sequence). The V and J ends lost 0 bases and 1 base respectively, with 9 bases between them. The CDR3 has 15 residues. The CDR3 DNA reads TGTGCCAGCAGTTACTCAAGGGCCACGAACACTGAAGCTTTCTTT. Translation gives CASSYSRATNTEAFF.

This clonotype was observed many times. The rearrangement uses TRBV11-2 and TRBJ2-4; TRBD2 matches 9 bases. Per germline, CDR1 SGHAT and CDR2 FQNNGV. V shed 1 base, J shed 9 bases, and the junction held 7 bases outside the gene matches. The CDR3 totals 15 residues. The CDR3 spells CASSLVPSGNGIQYF. DNA for the CDR3: TGTGCCAGCAGCTTAGTTCCTAGCGGGAACGGCATTCAGTACTTC.

This clonotype has a handful of counts. V gene TRBV20-1 combines with J gene TRBJ1-3; tentative D call: TRBD1 (6 bases). The CDR3 extends over 15 amino acids. The ends were cut back, 6 bases at V and 2 bases at J, with 17 bases in the middle. From germline, CDR1 is DFQATT and CDR2 SNEGSKA (reference sequence). CDR3 sequence: CSAVGGGRPGNTIYF. The DNA of the CDR3 is TGCAGTGCGGTAGGGGGGGGGAGACCTGGAAACACCATATATTTT.

This clonotype was recorded at least ten times. V usage is TRBV20-1 and J usage is TRBJ1-4; 9 bases match TRBD1. Trimming took 6 bases from V and 10 from J; bases not matched to a gene: 15. From germline, CDR1 is DFQATT and CDR2 SNEGSKA (reference sequence). This CDR3 spans 15 amino acids. CDR3 nucleotide sequence: TGCAGTGCGCACTCCGGGACAGGGAGTCGTGGAAAACTGTTTTTT. Translated: CSAHSGTGSRGKLFF.

Many counts were recorded for this clonotype. The chain is built from TRBV5-1 and TRBJ2-7, with unresolved D. Trimming shortened V by 5 bases and J by 1 base, and 13 bases separated the two germline ends. Germline V gene data show CDR1 as SGHRS and CDR2 as YFSETQ. The CDR3 loop spans 14 amino acids. DNA of the CDR3: TGCGCCAGCAGGGACGCCGTCAGTTCCTACGAGCAGTACTTC. It encodes CASRDAVSSYEQYF.

Regarding this clonotype: It may be a read error: a sequence one base away is much more abundant. The conserved final phenylalanine or tryptophan is absent from the CDR3, which likely points to a read error. V usage is TRBV2 and J usage is TRBJ2-5; maybe TRBD1 (6 bases). The V gene's germline CDR1 is SNHLY and CDR2 FYNNEI. Trimming took 2 bases from V and 0 from J, leaving 7 bases between them. This CDR3 has 14 amino acids. CDR3 region: CASSEQGHQETQYS. CDR3 DNA: TGTGCCAGCAGTGAACAGGGGCACCAAGAGACCCAGTACTCC.

This chain connects TRBV20-1 to TRBJ2-5; tentatively, D is TRBD2 (6 bases). From germline, CDR1 is DFQATT and CDR2 SNEGSKA (reference sequence). The V end lost 7 bases, the J end lost 5 bases, and 23 bases lay between the germline ends. The CDR3 length is 15 residues. In DNA, the CDR3 is TGCAGTGGAGCGGCGGGGTCAGGGTCCGGGGAGACCCAGTACTTC. It translates to CSGAAGSGSGETQYF.

J is TRBJ2-7 and V is TRBV19; D is uncertain. The CDR3 contains 12 residues. Trimming removed 10 bases at V and 9 bases at J, with 19 bases between. Looked up from germline, CDR1 is LNHDA and CDR2 is SQIVND (reference sequence). CDR3 residues: CATSDGPLRQYF. In nucleotides, the CDR3 is TGTGCCACCTCGGACGGACCTCTCCGGCAGTACTTC.

This clonotype was found many times. The rearrangement uses TRBV7-9 and TRBJ2-5; D is unresolved. V was trimmed by 5 bases and J by 2 bases, leaving 12 bases between them. Germline CDR1 and CDR2: SEHNR and FQNEAQ (reference sequence). The CDR3 has 14 amino acids. Here the CDR3 reads CASSTRGGQETQYF. CDR3 nucleotide sequence: TGTGCCAGCAGCACACGCGGCGGACAAGAGACCCAGTACTTC.

There are many counts of this clonotype. The rearrangement uses TRBV28 and TRBJ1-1, with D possibly TRBD1 on 6 matching bases. V was cut by 4 bases and J by 1 base, with 13 bases left in between. The CDR3 spans 15 residues. Germline V lookup: CDR1 MDHEN, CDR2 SYDVKM. The CDR3 DNA sequence: TGTGCCAGCAGTTCAGCGACAGGAGCGAACACTGAAGCTTTCTTT. It encodes CASSSATGANTEAFF.

The table lists this clonotype with a count of one. In DNA, the CDR3 is TGTGCCAGCAGTGTGGGGACAGGCCAAGGATGGTATGGCTACACCTTC. Its protein is CASSVGTGQGWYGYTF. The chain combines TRBV2 with TRBJ1-2, with TRBD1 identical over 8 bases. Germline values: CDR1 SNHLY, CDR2 FYNNEI. V dropped 4 bases and J dropped 5; count of bases not matched to a gene: 12. CDR3 size: 16 residues.

The V gene is TRBV11-2, the J gene TRBJ2-7; D is unresolved. Trimming took 1 base from V and 0 from J, leaving 4 bases between them. This CDR3 region has 13 residues. Germline V gene data show CDR1 as SGHAT and CDR2 as FQNNGV. This chain's CDR3 is CASSLVLSYEQYF. DNA of the CDR3: TGTGCCAGCAGCTTAGTTCTCTCCTACGAGCAGTACTTC.

The rearrangement uses TRBV20-1 and TRBJ1-5, with TRBD1 identical over 11 bases. The V gene's germline CDR1 is DFQATT and CDR2 SNEGSKA (reference sequence). Unmatched junction bases numbered 8, after V lost 2 bases and J lost 5 bases. The CDR3 is 16 residues long. CDR3 loop: CSARSYRDRGDQPQHF. As DNA, the CDR3 is TGCAGTGCTAGAAGCTACCGGGACAGGGGGGATCAGCCCCAGCATTTT.

The chain recombines TRBV12-3 or TRBV12-4 with TRBJ1-3; possible D gene TRBD1, 5 bases. This CDR3 has 16 amino acids. V was shortened by 1 base and J by 2 bases, with 12 bases between the two germline ends. In DNA, the CDR3 is TGTGCCAGCAGTTTAGGGGGGGACTTCGCTGGAAACACCATATATTTT. The encoded protein is CASSLGGDFAGNTIYF.

This clonotype was recorded a few times. The J gene is TRBJ1-2, the V gene TRBV28; TRBD1 aligns across 7 bases. Germline V gene lookup returns CDR1 MDHEN and CDR2 SYDVKM. The junction had 7 bases not matched to a gene; V was cut back by 5 bases and J by 1 base. The CDR3 loop spans 15 amino acids. CDR3: CASSGPGQFNYGYTF. The DNA for the CDR3 is TGTGCCAGCAGTGGACCGGGACAGTTTAACTATGGCTACACCTTC.

This clonotype showed up many times. CDR3 amino acids: CASSLGGVRTEAFF. CDR3 in DNA: TGTGCCAGCAGCTTAGGGGGGGTGAGGACTGAAGCTTTCTTT. The V and J genes are TRBV7-2 and TRBJ1-1; tentative D call: TRBD1 (5 bases). Germline V gene lookup returns CDR1 SGHTA and CDR2 FQGNSA. The CDR3 has 14 residues. V lost 1 base and J lost 5, with 11 bases in between. Drawing the rest from reference TRBV7-2 and TRBJ1-1, the complete variable domain is GAGVSQSPSNKVTEKGKDVELRCDPISGHTALYWYRQSLGQGLEFLIYFQGNSAPDKSGLPSDRFSAERTGGSVSTLTIQRTQQEDSAVYLCASSLGGVRTEAFFGQGTRLTVV.

This clonotype appeared many times. This chain connects TRBV10-3 to TRBJ2-5; D gene uncertain. The CDR3 runs 12 residues. Germline-derived CDR1 and CDR2 are ENHRY and SYGVKD. The V gene lost 5 bases and the J gene lost 1 base, with 5 bases spanning the gap. CDR3 DNA: TGTGCCATCAGTATTATCCAAGAGACCCAGTACTTC. This sequence encodes CAISIIQETQYF.

The sample holds a few counts of this clonotype. V gene TRBV10-3 combines with J gene TRBJ2-1; tentatively, D is TRBD1 or TRBD2 (5 bases each). The length of the CDR3 is 15 residues. V was shortened by 3 bases and J by 6 bases, with 15 bases between the two germline ends. Germline assignment: CDR1 ENHRY and CDR2 SYGVKD. The CDR3 region is CAISDNRDRLNEQFF. The CDR3, as DNA: TGTGCCATCAGTGATAACCGGGACCGCCTCAATGAGCAGTTCTTC.

The chain has TRBV6-1 and TRBJ2-3, with D unclear. Trimming cost V 6 bases and J 2 bases, with 6 bases left between them. Germline V gene sequence: CDR1 MNHNS, CDR2 SASEGT. CDR3 length: 12 residues. The CDR3 loop is CASRKDTDTQYF. CDR3 nucleotide sequence: TGTGCCAGCAGAAAAGACACAGATACGCAGTATTTT.